A single T cell receptor beta chain is shown here with its context. Its antigen is not identified. The data stem from a study of vaccination effects on CD4 cells after COVID-19. Using immunoSEQ multiplex PCR, the repertoire was profiled, and TCRdb retains in-frame clones only, with some absent. In the table there are tens of thousands of clones, about three quarters of which are singletons. Study results and caveats: Substantial clonal contraction characterized both infection- and vaccine-induced clones late after vaccination.

Germline assignment: CDR1 LNHDA and CDR2 SQIVND (reference sequence). Losses at the gene ends were 3 bases for V and 12 bases for J; bases not matched to a gene: 15. The CDR3 is 16 residues long. Before any sequencing was done, the ViraFEST assay used viral peptide pools to expand antigen-specific CD4+ T cells. Researchers isolated CD4+ T cells once ten to eleven days of culture had elapsed. Vaccination of participants consisted of two doses of either the BNT162b2 or mRNA-1273 vaccine. Vaccine recipients had no previous SARS-CoV-2 infection; their nucleocapsid antibodies were negative. For each well, 1.9 million or so PBMC were cultured with roughly 11 IU/ml IL-2 and about 9.1 ug/ml peptides. The authors replaced half the medium with IL-2 medium on days 3 and 7.

The origin of this receptor is a human donor who received a COVID-19 vaccine. Sample: CD4+ T cells from PBMCs cultured with HCoV-NL63 spike peptides, taken after COVID-19 vaccination. The genes are TRBV19 and TRBJ2-1; 9 bases match TRBD1. DNA for the CDR3: TGTGCCAGTAGTATGTACGGGACAGGGTATATTGATGGGCAGTTCTTC. Translated: CASSMYGTGYIDGQFF.